The present TCR beta chain was sequenced within a study of T-cell memory formation after mild COVID-19. Study background: Most TCR clusters belonged to a single donor. Overall study results and limits: Clones that shrank (day 15 to 85) were balanced CD4/CD8, whereas later expanders leaned CD4+.

Germline V CDR1 and CDR2: MDHEN, SYDVKM. The length of the CDR3 is 13 residues. The V gene lost 6 bases and the J gene lost 8 bases, with 16 bases spanning the gap. This clonotype was counted at least ten times. Its antigen is undetermined. TCRdb ran MiXCR on the 5' RACE reads and lists one entry per CDR3 protein. The repertoire has about 14,000 distinct CDR3 sequences, roughly 19% of them found once; the top ten carry 49%. The material sequenced was PBMCs or a T cell subset sorted from them (not recorded which). The sequence derives from an adult woman who had mild COVID-19 (a few samples of this study predate the infection). Cell type and time point are not known. The rearrangement uses TRBV28 and TRBJ1-2; the D is unclear. The CDR3 DNA reads TGTGCCAGCAGCCCCGTCCCCCAGAACGGCTACACCTTC. It is translated as CASSPVPQNGYTF.